These 23 T cell receptor beta chains were sequenced from one sample in a study of early T cells in non-severe SARS-CoV-2 infection. TCRdb reanalysed the 5' RACE reads using MiXCR and keeps one entry per CDR3 protein. The table includes 55,000 to 75,000 distinct CDR3 sequences, over 8% detected once. Sequenced here: whole blood, sampled at baseline. These receptors all come from an adult who was a healthcare worker with PCR-confirmed SARS-CoV-2 infection or an uninfected control (not recorded which).

This chain connects TRBV28 to TRBJ1-6; 7 bases agree with TRBD1. The V and J ends lost 3 bases and 4 bases, in that order; junction bases with no gene match: 9. Germline loops: CDR1 MDHEN, CDR2 SYDVKM. This CDR3 comprises 17 residues. The CDR3 DNA sequence: TGTGCCAGCAGTTTTGAACAGGGGACCCCATATAATTCACCCCTCCACTTT. The encoded protein is CASSFEQGTPYNSPLHF.

This clonotype has ten or more counts. The chain uses TRBV25-1 and TRBJ1-2; D remains unclear. This CDR3 has 11 residues. Trimming left V 1 base short and J 4 bases short, with 1 base between. Germline CDR1 MGHDK, CDR2 SYGVNS. This CDR3 is CASSESYGYTF. Here the CDR3 DNA reads TGTGCCAGCAGTGAATCCTATGGCTACACCTTC.

In this sample, this clonotype turned up many times. J is TRBJ2-1 and V is TRBV27; weak D call: TRBD1 (6 bases). In germline, CDR1 is MNHEY, CDR2 SMNVEV (reference sequence). This CDR3 contains 14 residues. Deletions cut 3 bases from V and 9 bases from J, with 15 bases between. The CDR3 spells CASSFGSQGFEQFF. The CDR3, as DNA: TGTGCCAGCAGTTTTGGATCCCAGGGGTTTGAGCAGTTCTTC.

This clonotype came up many times. The CDR3 DNA is TGTGCCAGCAGTGTGCCTGACAGGGGCGCAGATACGCAGTATTTT. Its protein product is CASSVPDRGADTQYF. V usage is TRBV6-1 and J usage is TRBJ2-3, with 8 bases aligning to TRBD1. The CDR3 length is 15 residues. CDR1 MNHNS and CDR2 SASEGT come from the germline V gene. Trimming cost V 4 bases and J 4 bases; bases outside gene matches: 7.

In this sample, this clonotype turned up a few times. V usage is TRBV28 and J usage is TRBJ2-3; no reliable D call. CDR3 length: 16 residues. Germline loops: CDR1 MDHEN, CDR2 SYDVKM. V lost 7 bases and J 2 bases, leaving 19 bases between the germline ends. The CDR3 sequence is CASKEKLSRHTDTQYF. The DNA of the CDR3 is TGTGCCAGCAAGGAGAAGCTGAGTCGACACACAGATACGCAGTATTTT.

This chain connects TRBV4-2 to TRBJ1-2, with 7 bases identical to TRBD1. V gave up 4 bases and J gave up 5 bases; unmatched junction bases: 4. The CDR3 runs to 13 residues. Per the germline V gene, CDR1 is LGHNA and CDR2 is YNFKEQ. The CDR3 coding sequence is TGTGCCAGCAGCCCCGGGACAGAATATGGCTACACCTTC. Translating it yields CASSPGTEYGYTF.

In this sample, this clonotype turned up many times. The chain links TRBV27 to TRBJ1-6; D uncertain. The CDR3 length is 12 residues. Germline loops: CDR1 MNHEY, CDR2 SMNVEV (reference sequence). Trimming pared 6 bases from V and 12 bases from J, leaving 12 bases between. The CDR3 loop reads CASRDESQPLHF. In DNA form, the CDR3 reads TGTGCCAGCAGAGATGAGTCGCAACCCCTCCACTTT.

The rearrangement joins TRBV3-1 to TRBJ1-5; D not resolved. The CDR3 totals 14 residues. Looked up from germline, CDR1 is LGHDT and CDR2 is YNNKEL (reference sequence). The ends were cut back, 0 bases at V and 7 bases at J, with 10 bases in the middle. The CDR3 coding sequence is TGTGCCAGCAGCCAAGATTGGACGAGGCAGCCCCAGCATTTT. The encoded protein is CASSQDWTRQPQHF.

The chain is built from TRBV20-1 and TRBJ2-7; tentatively, D is TRBD1 (6 bases). Trimming cost V 5 bases and J 6 bases, with 17 bases left between them. Germline values: CDR1 DFQATT, CDR2 SNEGSKA (reference sequence). This CDR3 region has 13 residues. This CDR3 is CSAGRSRGCEQYF. The CDR3 coding sequence is TGCAGTGCTGGGCGGTCCAGGGGCTGCGAGCAGTACTTC.

This clonotype was seen more than once but under ten times. The rearrangement uses TRBV29-1 and TRBJ2-1, with D uncertain. The CDR3 loop spans 13 amino acids. Germline values: CDR1 SQVTM, CDR2 ANQGSEA. V was clipped by 0 bases and J by 4 bases, with 7 bases between them. CDR3 region: CSVEDARYNEQFF. The CDR3 coding sequence is TGCAGCGTTGAAGACGCGCGGTACAATGAGCAGTTCTTC.

V and J are TRBV7-2 and TRBJ1-5; D ambiguous. This CDR3 has 15 amino acids. CDR1 and CDR2 from the germline V gene are SGHTA and FQGNSA. Deletions cut 5 bases from V and 5 bases from J, with 16 bases between. The CDR3 sequence: CASSPIPGRDQPQHF. CDR3 DNA sequence: TGTGCCAGCAGCCCCATACCCGGCCGGGATCAGCCCCAGCATTTT.

The table lists this clonotype with a few counts. The chain carries TRBV3-1 and TRBJ1-1; D ambiguous. This CDR3 spans 15 amino acids. Deletions cut 1 base from V and 0 bases from J, with 9 bases between. The germline V gene has CDR1 LGHDT and CDR2 YNNKEL (reference sequence). CDR3 sequence reads: CASSQVGVMNTEAFF. As DNA, the CDR3 is TGTGCCAGCAGCCAAGTCGGGGTCATGAACACTGAAGCTTTCTTT.

This chain uses TRBV30 with TRBJ2-7; no clear D. The V end lost 4 bases, the J end lost 3 bases, and 10 bases lay between the germline ends. Germline V CDR1 and CDR2: GTSNPN, SVGIG (reference sequence). The CDR3 is 12 residues long. In nucleotides, the CDR3 is TGTGCCTGGACCCAAACCGTCTACGAGCAGTACTTC. Translated: CAWTQTVYEQYF.

Notes on this clonotype: It may be a read error: a sequence one base away is much more abundant. The V and J genes are TRBV7-2 and TRBJ2-3; D remains unclear. V was shortened by 4 bases and J by 1 base, with 18 bases between the two germline ends. CDR3 length equals 17 residues. CDR1 and CDR2 (germline): SGHTA, FQGNSA. As DNA, the CDR3 is TGTGCCAGCAGCTACCCAATTTCAGTGGGTGGCACAGATACGCAGTATTTT. The encoded protein is CASSYPISVGGTDTQYF.

This sequence joins TRBV7-6 and TRBJ2-3, with unresolved D. CDR1 is SGHVS and CDR2 is FNYEAQ in the germline V gene. V lost 1 base, J lost 1 base, and 24 bases lay in between. This CDR3 region has 20 residues. CDR3 residues: CASSLGEDPWLDFGTDTQYF. The CDR3 DNA follows: TGTGCCAGCAGCTTAGGTGAAGATCCTTGGTTGGATTTTGGCACAGATACGCAGTATTTT.

This clonotype showed up many times. The chain couples TRBV4-3 to TRBJ2-1, with D maybe TRBD2 (6 bases). The germline CDR1 and CDR2 sequences are LGHNA and YSLEER. The CDR3 has 17 residues. With 4 bases removed from V and 5 bases from J, the gap between germline ends came to 21 bases. The CDR3 region has the DNA TGCGCCAGCAGCCCAAACCCGCGGGGTAGCGGCAACAATGAGCAGTTCTTC. Translated, it gives CASSPNPRGSGNNEQFF.

V is TRBV27 and J is TRBJ2-2; D remains ambiguous. The CDR3 runs 12 residues. Germline lookup yields CDR1 MNHEY and CDR2 SMNVEV (reference sequence). Trimming removed 5 bases at V and 3 bases at J, with 4 bases between. The CDR3 region is CASSRDTGELFF. As DNA, the CDR3 is TGTGCCAGCAGTCGCGACACCGGGGAGCTGTTTTTT.

In its sample, this clonotype was seen many times. The V gene is TRBV15, the J gene TRBJ2-7, with 10 bases that match TRBD2. Losses at the gene ends were 3 bases for V and 2 bases for J; bases not matched to a gene: 7. Germline V gene sequence: CDR1 LNHNV, CDR2 YYDKDF (reference sequence). The CDR3 contains 16 residues. The CDR3 region has the DNA TGTGCCACCAGCAGGATGCTAGCGGGAGAAGCCTACGAGCAGTACTTC. This gives the protein CATSRMLAGEAYEQYF.

This clonotype has a count of ten or more. An end of the junction differs from the germline gene, which may be a read error. V and J are TRBV7-8 and TRBJ1-1; D perhaps matches TRBD1 (6 bases). CDR1 is SGHVS, CDR2 FQNEAQ, per germline. This CDR3 is built from 15 residues. The CDR3 sequence: CASSLVTGSNTEVFF. CDR3 coding DNA: TGTGCCAGCAGCTTAGTAACAGGGTCGAACACTGAAGTTTTCTTT.

This clonotype was seen many times. The chain couples TRBV7-3 to TRBJ2-2, with a possible D match to TRBD2 (5 bases). The CDR3 spans 14 residues. CDR1 and CDR2 (germline): SGHTA, FQGTGA. V was cut by 5 bases and J by 6 bases, with 13 bases left in between. CDR3 bases: TGTGCCAGCAGCGAATCTAGCTTATCCGGGGAGCTGTTTTTT. Translating gives CASSESSLSGELFF.

In its sample, this clonotype was seen a few times. This chain links TRBV20-1 with TRBJ2-1; 14 nucleotides agree with TRBD2. The J segment lost 4 bases and the V segment lost 5 bases, leaving 4 bases of the junction unmatched. This CDR3 is 15 amino acids long. Germline assignment: CDR1 DFQATT and CDR2 SNEGSKA (reference sequence). Here the CDR3 reads CSALTSGRVYNEQFF. For the CDR3, the DNA is TGCAGTGCTCTGACTAGCGGGAGGGTTTACAATGAGCAGTTCTTC.

The V and J genes are TRBV20-1 and TRBJ2-1, with D tentatively TRBD1 (5 bases). Trimming took off 6 bases at V and 0 bases at J, with 24 bases between the two ends. This CDR3 spans 18 amino acids. Germline assignment: CDR1 DFQATT and CDR2 SNEGSKA (reference sequence). The CDR3 sequence: CSARVRRPPWSSYNEQFF. In nucleotides, the CDR3 is TGCAGTGCCAGGGTGCGGAGACCCCCTTGGAGCTCCTACAATGAGCAGTTCTTC.

This clonotype was seen more than once but under ten times. The chain combines TRBV7-9 with TRBJ2-4; TRBD2 is a possible D gene (6 bases). The CDR3 loop spans 14 amino acids. Germline CDR1 SEHNR, CDR2 FQNEAQ (reference sequence). V lost 4 bases and J lost 9, with 16 bases in between. CDR3 sequence (DNA): TGTGCCAGCAGCTCGGGAGCTCTTCGAGGCATTCAGTACTTC. This encodes CASSSGALRGIQYF.